Listed below are T cell receptor beta chains from one sample, sequenced in a study of blood T cell repertoires in COVID-19. TCRdb keeps only in-frame clones here, not all; method: immunoSEQ multiplex PCR. Of 400,000 or so clones in the sample, 75% to 90% were seen once. Sequences were obtained from peripheral blood. The receptors stem from a woman in her thirties or forties with COVID-19, enrolled during active disease. The CDR3 runs from the conserved cysteine through the conserved F or W. The order of the fields is J gene, V gene, D gene, clone size, CDR3 protein, CDR3 DNA. A D gene is named only where the DNA matches it firmly. Clone size is stated in some rows and not others, as once, few, many or a class when expanded.

>TRBJ2-1|TRBV7-3|TRBD1|-
CASSSPGQGYNEQFF
TGTGCCAGCAGCTCTCCGGGACAGGGGTACAATGAGCAGTTCTTC
>TRBJ1-1|TRBV6-2/TRBV6-3|-|-
CASSYSTGTEAFF
TGTGCCAGCAGTTATTCTACAGGTACTGAAGCTTTCTTT
>TRBJ1-1|TRBV25-1|TRBD1|-
CASSAAGGSDTEAFF
TGTGCCAGCAGTGCTGCAGGGGGCTCGGACACTGAAGCTTTCTTT
>TRBJ2-4|TRBV27|TRBD1|-
CASSSTGILAKNIQYF
TGTGCCAGCAGTTCGACAGGGATACTAGCCAAAAACATTCAGTACTTC
>TRBJ1-2|TRBV28|TRBD1|-
CASSLPGQGFGYTF
TGTGCCAGCAGCCTCCCGGGACAGGGCTTTGGCTACACCTTC
>TRBJ1-1|TRBV11-2|-|once
CASSSWTADGSEAFF
TGTGCCAGCAGCTCTTGGACAGCTGACGGGTCTGAAGCTTTCTTT
>TRBJ1-2|TRBV11-2|-|-
CASSLDARAGYTF
TGTGCCAGCAGCTTAGATGCGAGGGCGGGCTACACCTTC
>TRBJ1-1|TRBV11-2|-|-
CASSLSEAHTEAFF
TGTGCCAGCAGCTTATCCGAGGCTCACACTGAAGCTTTCTTT
>TRBJ1-2|TRBV5-1|-|once
CASSLDSPHSRGYTF
TGCGCCAGCAGTTTGGACAGTCCCCACAGCAGGGGCTACACCTTC
>TRBJ1-4|TRBV6-2/TRBV6-3|-|once
CASSYSSGAYEKLFF
TGTGCCAGCAGTTACTCCTCAGGGGCTTATGAAAAACTGTTTTTT
>TRBJ1-1|TRBV19|-|-
CASSIPPRGLNTEAFF
TGTGCCAGTAGTATCCCACCTAGGGGATTGAACACTGAAGCTTTTTTT
>TRBJ1-2|TRBV12-5|-|-
CASGLPSPGATNYGYTF
TGTGCTAGTGGTCTACCCTCCCCAGGGGCCACTAACTATGGCTACACCTTC
>TRBJ1-5|TRBV5-1|-|once
CASSYAGDQPQHF
TGCGCCAGCAGCTACGCGGGGGATCAGCCCCAGCATTTT
>TRBJ1-6|TRBV5-1|-|-
CASSLGADNSPLHF
TGCGCCAGCAGCTTGGGGGCCGATAATTCACCCCTCCACTTT